This paragraph reports one T cell receptor beta chain. What this receptor recognizes is not known. Within one base of it there is no much larger clone, and no base qualities were kept. TCRbeta CDR3 regions were amplified from genomic DNA using the immunoSEQ Assay, a bias-controlled multiplex PCR. The original pipeline was this. Within the assay, amplification of reference gene primers was used to estimate how many nucleated cells each sample contained. Sequence reads were collapsed and filtered to measure the absolute abundance of every unique TCRbeta CDR3 rearrangement. For each sample, productive Simpson clonality was calculated as the square root of Simpson's diversity index over productive rearrangements. In its TCRdb copy, this immuneACCESS table keeps in-frame sequences only and misses some clones. Where compared with another copy, unresolved V genes explain less than half of these, and the others have no known cause. The DNA was the basis for D and trimming; V, J and clone size are from that table. Recorded for this sample are 250,000 to 300,000 clones; approximately 86% of them occurred a single time. About an eighth of the sample goes to the ten largest clones.

There are 13 amino acids in the CDR3, from cysteine to phenylalanine inclusive. Here the CDR3 DNA is all that survives: 39 bases in frame from base 1. The germline V gene (reference sequence) yields LNHDA for CDR1 and SQIVND for CDR2. V lost 4 bases and J lost 5 bases; the stretch between them is 10 bases long. This sample was taken from a study of blood T cell repertoires in COVID-19 (dated by TCRdb to about 2020). Background for the entire study: Samples from collaborators originated in the United States, Italy and Spain and spanned both the acute and convalescent phases of COVID-19. The prospective study material was composed of cDNA or gDNA derived from T cells, B-cell-depleted T cells, or PBMCs. The dataset comprised deeply sampled blood TCRbeta repertoires from subjects exposed to, actively infected with, or recovered from COVID-19. A freely available public database, intended as a resource for researchers studying the immune response to SARS-CoV-2, is where the repertoires were released. The samples were drawn from the first 160 participants of the ongoing ImmuneRACE study and from about 1,200 subjects provided by 6 global collaborators. Sample metadata almost always included a de-identified subject ID, COVID-19 status, age in years and sex. Where available, HLA class I and class II types were taken from metadata supplied by the sample provider and were not determined by assay-based typing.

The study at large found these results: The amount of clinical and demographic metadata varied by source and participant and was provided uncurated.

One collaborating source in Seattle enrolled patients during active infection and followed them longitudinally through the course of disease. The collaborating institutions used their own protocols to collect whole blood in K2EDTA tubes. For TCRbeta analysis, collaborators shipped samples in one of three forms: frozen whole blood, isolated PBMCs, or DNA extracted from either of those sample types. This sequence uses TRBV19 and TRBJ2-3; tentative D gene TRBD2, with 6 bases matching. The source of this sequence is a woman between 65 and 79 years old with COVID-19, enrolled during active disease. Sequencing input: peripheral blood. The DNA is as follows: TGTGCCAGTAGTACGGGGGTTCGAGATACGCAGTATTTT. Its protein reads: CASSTGVRDTQYF.